What follows are 26 T cell receptor beta chains derived from one specimen sequenced in a study of T cells in Graves' hyperthyroidism and ophthalmopathy. Authors of the study amplified TCR beta CDR3 regions from RNA transcripts. The HTBI set primed first-round TCR CDR3 RT-PCR. One entry per CDR3 protein, called by TCRdb with MiXCR from the multiplex PCR reads. This sample has 550,000 to 600,000 distinct CDR3 sequences, with 14% found just once. Sequenced: blood. The source of these receptors is a woman younger than 30 with Graves' ophthalmopathy.

In this sample, this clonotype turned up a few times. The chain couples TRBV5-4 to TRBJ2-7; TRBD1 or TRBD2 may be the D gene (5 bases each). Germline V gene data show CDR1 as SGHNT and CDR2 as YYREEE (reference sequence). CDR3 length: 14 residues. V was cut by 2 bases and J by 2 bases, with 11 bases left in between. CDR3 protein: CASSFGTAPYEQYF. The CDR3 DNA follows: TGTGCCAGCAGCTTTGGGACGGCACCCTACGAGCAGTACTTC.

This clonotype showed up many times. The chain carries TRBV29-1 and TRBJ2-3; weak D call: TRBD2 (6 bases). V was pared by 6 bases and J by 0 bases, with 16 bases between. Germline V gene lookup returns CDR1 SQVTM and CDR2 ANQGSEA. The CDR3 consists of 15 residues. Here the CDR3 reads CSVKTAGTSTDTQYF. In nucleotides, the CDR3 is TGCAGCGTAAAGACAGCGGGTACCAGCACAGATACGCAGTATTTT.

This sequence joins TRBV27 and TRBJ2-7; no firm D call. Germline V CDR1 and CDR2: MNHEY, SMNVEV (reference sequence). Trimming removed 2 bases from V and 2 bases from J, with 10 bases in between. This CDR3 is 14 amino acids long. The CDR3 region is CASSLPAAPYEQYF. In DNA, the CDR3 is TGTGCCAGCAGTTTACCGGCAGCTCCCTACGAGCAGTACTTC.

This clonotype appeared a few times. The chain has TRBV6-1 and TRBJ2-5; D possibly corresponds to TRBD2 (6 bases). Trimming shortened V by 6 bases and J by 5 bases, and 19 bases separated the two germline ends. CDR1 and CDR2 from the germline V gene are MNHNS and SASEGT. The CDR3 loop spans 15 amino acids. The CDR3: CASSPGRMRKETQYF. The CDR3 DNA reads as TGTGCCAGCAGCCCTGGGAGGATGCGGAAGGAGACCCAGTACTTC.

Comments on this clonotype: A clone one base away is much larger, so this may be a read error. V is TRBV7-2 and J is TRBJ2-3; D is ambiguous. Per the germline V gene, CDR1 is SGHTA and CDR2 is FQGNSA. The CDR3 has 15 residues. The CDR3 sequence is CVSSLAESPTDTQYF. The CDR3 DNA is TGTGTCAGCAGCTTAGCAGAATCCCCCACAGATACGCAGTATTTT.

This clonotype was picked up a small number of times. The chain uses TRBV6-1 and TRBJ1-5; D perhaps matches TRBD1 (5 bases). Between the trimmed V and J ends, which lost 3 bases and 2 bases, there was a span of 11 bases. Germline V gene sequence: CDR1 MNHNS, CDR2 SASEGT. The CDR3 runs 15 residues. CDR3 sequence: CASSDEGLGNQPQHF. In DNA, the CDR3 is TGTGCCAGCAGTGATGAGGGGTTGGGCAATCAGCCCCAGCATTTT.

This clonotype occurred a few times. The chain links TRBV3-1 to TRBJ2-7; 7 bases align to TRBD1. The germline CDR1 and CDR2 sequences are LGHDT and YNNKEL (reference sequence). The V and J ends lost 4 bases and 4 bases, in that order; junction bases with no gene match: 7. The CDR3 length is 14 residues. CDR3 DNA: TGTGCCAGCAGCCTCGACAGGGCTGTTTACGAGCAGTACTTC. Translation gives CASSLDRAVYEQYF.

This clonotype was seen at least ten times. The chain couples TRBV28 to TRBJ2-1; 8 bases align to TRBD1. CDR1 MDHEN and CDR2 SYDVKM come from the germline V gene. The V and J ends lost 5 bases and 0 bases, in that order; junction bases with no gene match: 12. This CDR3 has 18 residues. The CDR3 coding sequence is TGTGCCAGCAGTCCGAGGACAGGGTGGTTCAACTCCTACAATGAGCAGTTCTTC. Protein sequence: CASSPRTGWFNSYNEQFF. The full variable domain, completed using reference TRBV28 and TRBJ2-1, is DVKVTQSSRYLVKRTGEKVFLECVQDMDHENMFWYRQDPGLGLRLIYFSYDVKMKEKGDIPEGYSVSREKKERFSLILESASTNQTSMYLCASSPRTGWFNSYNEQFFGPGTRLTVL.

About this clonotype itself: The junction departs from germline at one end; a sequencing error may be responsible. V is TRBV4-1 and J is TRBJ1-1; unclear D gene. The CDR3 is 12 amino acids. The germline V gene encodes CDR1 MGHRA and CDR2 YSYEKL. The CDR3: CASSPFQAEAFF. The DNA for the CDR3 is TGTGCCAGCAGCCCCTTCCAGGCAGAAGCTTTCTTT.

V is TRBV25-1 and J is TRBJ2-1; TRBD2 is a possible D gene (5 bases). CDR3 length equals 15 residues. Germline lookup yields CDR1 MGHDK and CDR2 SYGVNS. V lost 0 bases, J lost 1 base, and 7 bases lay in between. Here the CDR3 reads CASSEYGGSYNEQFF. As DNA, the CDR3 is TGTGCCAGCAGTGAATATGGAGGATCCTACAATGAGCAGTTCTTC.

This clonotype was picked up many times. The V and J genes are TRBV12-3 or TRBV12-4 and TRBJ2-4, with no clear D. With 6 bases removed from V and 7 bases from J, the gap between germline ends came to 10 bases. The CDR3 is 12 amino acids. For the CDR3, the DNA is TGTGCCAGCAGCCCTGATGGTAACATTCAGTACTTC. Protein product: CASSPDGNIQYF.

This clonotype appeared many times. V usage is TRBV15 and J usage is TRBJ1-4; D gene uncertain. The CDR3 runs to 15 residues. Germline CDR1 reads LNHNV; CDR2 reads YYDKDF (reference sequence). V lost 3 bases and J 3 bases, leaving 11 bases between the germline ends. The CDR3 DNA reads TGTGCCACCAGCAGGGAAGGACGGCCTAATGAAAAACTGTTTTTT. Amino acid sequence: CATSREGRPNEKLFF. Filled out from reference TRBV15 and TRBJ1-4, the complete variable domain reads DAMVIQNPRYQVTQFGKPVTLSCSQTLNHNVMYWYQQKSSQAPKLLFHYYDKDFNNEADTPDNFQSRRPNTSFCFLDIRSPGLGDTAMYLCATSREGRPNEKLFFGSGTQLSVL.

This clonotype was seen at least ten times. CDR3 sequence: CASAGTASYTDTQYF. Here the CDR3 DNA reads TGTGCTAGTGCCGGGACAGCGTCCTACACAGATACGCAGTATTTT. This rearrangement joins TRBV12-5 to TRBJ2-3; TRBD1 aligns across 7 bases. Germline V lookup: CDR1 LGHNT, CDR2 FRNRAP. The CDR3 covers 15 residues. Unmatched junction bases numbered 9, after V lost 7 bases and J lost 2 bases.

There are a few counts of this clonotype. The J gene is TRBJ1-1, the V gene TRBV9, with D unresolved. The length of the CDR3 is 13 residues. Germline V gene lookup returns CDR1 SGDLS and CDR2 YYNGEE. V lost 6 bases, J lost 6 bases, and 15 bases lay in between. CDR3 bases: TGTGCCAGCAACCCCTCCGCAAGCGCTGAAGCTTTCTTT. Its protein product is CASNPSASAEAFF.

The table lists this clonotype with many counts. The chain is built from TRBV28 and TRBJ1-1; no firm D call. Trimming left V 3 bases short and J 1 base short, with 9 bases between. The CDR3 is 14 amino acids. Germline CDR1 and CDR2: MDHEN and SYDVKM. The CDR3 DNA follows: TGTGCCAGCAGTTTCGTGCTATCGAACACTGAAGCTTTCTTT. Protein sequence: CASSFVLSNTEAFF.

This clonotype has only a few counts. This chain uses TRBV20-1 with TRBJ2-1; D may be TRBD2 (6 bases). Germline V gene sequence: CDR1 DFQATT, CDR2 SNEGSKA (reference sequence). V was clipped by 6 bases and J by 4 bases, with 10 bases between them. This CDR3 is built from 12 residues. The DNA of the CDR3 is TGCAGTGCGGGCGGAGGGTACAATGAGCAGTTCTTC. Its translation is CSAGGGYNEQFF.

This clonotype was seen many times. The genes are TRBV7-6 and TRBJ1-5; the D gene is possibly TRBD1 (6 bases). Trimming pared 5 bases from V and 0 bases from J, leaving 17 bases between. The CDR3 extends over 17 amino acids. CDR1 is SGHVS, CDR2 FNYEAQ, per germline. The CDR3: CASSLQGPTYSNQPQHF. The CDR3 DNA reads as TGTGCCAGCAGCCTACAGGGTCCAACATATAGCAATCAGCCCCAGCATTTT.

The table lists this clonotype with a few counts. The chain joins TRBV15 to TRBJ2-1; TRBD2 might be the D (6 bases). V lost 0 bases, J lost 4 bases, and 10 bases lay in between. Germline V CDR1 and CDR2: LNHNV, YYDKDF (reference sequence). The CDR3 runs 15 residues. This CDR3 is CATSRDWGDYNEQFF. CDR3 nucleotide sequence: TGTGCCACCAGCAGAGATTGGGGGGATTACAATGAGCAGTTCTTC.

The gene calls are TRBV5-1 and TRBJ1-2; 8 bases line up with TRBD1. The CDR3 contains 15 residues. Per the germline V gene, CDR1 is SGHRS and CDR2 is YFSETQ. J lost 6 bases, V lost 4 bases, and 11 bases had no gene match. DNA of the CDR3: TGCGCCAGCAGCACCCGGACAGGGCCCAAGGATGGCTACACCTTC. It is translated as CASSTRTGPKDGYTF. The complete variable domain, with remaining parts taken from reference TRBV5-1 and TRBJ1-2, reads KAGVTQTPRYLIKTRGQQVTLSCSPISGHRSVSWYQQTPGQGLQFLFEYFSETQRNKGNFPGRFSGRQFSNSRSEMNVSTLELGDSALYLCASSTRTGPKDGYTFGSGTRLTVV.

The chain joins TRBV12-3 or TRBV12-4 to TRBJ2-7; the match to TRBD1 covers 7 bases. The CDR3 covers 14 residues. J was trimmed by 5 bases and V by 3 bases; bases with no gene match: 7. CDR3 residues: CASSFKGAGDEQYF. The CDR3 DNA is TGTGCCAGCAGTTTTAAGGGGGCTGGGGACGAGCAGTACTTC.

V gene TRBV4-1 combines with J gene TRBJ1-2; a weak D match, TRBD1 (6 bases). CDR3 length equals 16 residues. Germline V gene sequence: CDR1 MGHRA, CDR2 YSYEKL. The V gene lost 0 bases and the J gene lost 0 bases, with 11 bases spanning the gap. The CDR3 sequence is CASSQDVRGANYGYTF. The DNA of the CDR3 is TGCGCCAGCAGCCAAGATGTAAGGGGGGCTAACTATGGCTACACCTTC.

This clonotype was detected ten times or more. The chain is built from TRBV12-3 or TRBV12-4 and TRBJ1-5, with 9 bases lining up with TRBD1. Trimming cost V 5 bases and J 5 bases; bases outside gene matches: 4. The CDR3 runs 14 residues. CDR3 amino acids: CASSPGQGYQPQHF. The CDR3 DNA is TGTGCCAGCAGTCCGGGACAGGGCTATCAGCCCCAGCATTTT.

This clonotype was detected a few times. This rearrangement joins TRBV5-1 to TRBJ2-7; 8 nucleotides align to TRBD1. Germline loops: CDR1 SGHRS, CDR2 YFSETQ. The CDR3 contains 14 residues. J was trimmed by 2 bases and V by 4 bases; bases with no gene match: 5. CDR3 residues: CASSQTGEAYEQYF. For the CDR3, the DNA is TGCGCCAGCAGCCAGACAGGGGAAGCCTACGAGCAGTACTTC.

The rearrangement links TRBV14 to TRBJ2-7; D not resolved. This CDR3 is built from 13 residues. The V end was cut by 5 bases, the J end by 3 bases, with 11 bases between. The germline V gene encodes CDR1 SGHDN and CDR2 FVKESK. In nucleotides, the CDR3 is TGTGCCAGCAGCGTCCGACTCAACTACGAGCAGTACTTC. Its translation is CASSVRLNYEQYF.

Many counts were recorded for this clonotype. This chain links TRBV7-2 with TRBJ2-1; D perhaps matches TRBD2 (6 bases). This CDR3 has 15 residues. V was clipped by 5 bases and J by 1 base, with 12 bases between them. From germline, CDR1 is SGHTA and CDR2 FQGNSA. CDR3 sequence reads: CASSQVTSSYNEQFF. The CDR3 DNA reads TGTGCCAGCAGCCAAGTGACTAGTTCCTACAATGAGCAGTTCTTC.

This clonotype was detected many times. The chain has TRBV7-3 and TRBJ2-1; 8 nucleotides agree with TRBD2. From germline, CDR1 is SGHTA and CDR2 FQGTGA. The V segment lost 5 bases and the J segment 4 bases; nucleotides outside the gene matches: 10. CDR3 length equals 16 residues. CDR3 protein: CASSPAGAGAYNEQFF. As DNA, the CDR3 is TGTGCCAGCAGCCCAGCCGGAGCGGGAGCGTACAATGAGCAGTTCTTC.